This TCR beta chain came from a study of cytomegalovirus exposure and HLA in healthy donors. About the research overall: There were approximately 400 genotyped donors. Of these, roughly 80% fell in the genetic ancestry cluster associated with self-reported Caucasian donors. Broader study findings: Some V segments, TRBV6-2 and TRBV6-3 among them, were indistinguishable and were therefore excluded. Prediction of most subjects' HLA-A and HLA-B alleles by TCR beta sequences was reportedly accurate. In a later analysis, compared with equally common non-associated chains, HLA-associated beta chains were more expanded.

It was with 60 Vbeta and 13 Jbeta primers that the PCR ran. Using immunoSEQ multiplex PCR, the repertoire was profiled, and TCRdb retains in-frame clones only, with some absent. The data contain 250,000 to 350,000 clones, over 70% of them singletons. Of note for this clone: Its specificity is unknown.

V dropped 4 bases and J dropped 8 bases, with 8 bases sitting between them. CDR1 and CDR2 (germline): GTSNPN, SVGIG (reference sequence). This CDR3 is built from 11 residues. This receptor was identified in a girl aged 2 to 9 in good health and CMV-seronegative. This sequence joins TRBV30 and TRBJ1-4; D unresolved. The sample was PBMCs. DNA for the CDR3: TGTGCCTGGAAGTCCGGGGAAAAACTGTTTTTT. Translated: CAWKSGEKLFF. Together with reference TRBV30 and TRBJ1-4, the CDR3 gives the full variable domain: SQTIHQWPATLVQPVGSPLSLECTVEGTSNPNLYWYRQAAGRGLQLLFYSVGIGQISSEVPQNLSASRPQDRQFILSSKKLLLSDSGFYLCAWKSGEKLFFGSGTQLSVL.